This TCR beta chain was captured in a study of cytomegalovirus exposure and HLA in healthy donors. Turning to this clone: Its specificity is not known.

Points from the study as a whole: Researchers counted over 150 TCR beta chains as cytomegalovirus-associated. It was reported that the classifier diagnosed cytomegalovirus status with high specificity and sensitivity in both the original and validation cohorts.

Assay used: immunoSEQ multiplex PCR; TCRdb lists only in-frame clones, some missing. The profile shows a few hundred thousand clones, roughly 88% of them singletons. V lost 6 bases and J 6 bases, leaving 18 bases between the germline ends. The CDR3 has 14 residues. CDR1 is MDHEN, CDR2 SYDVKM, per germline. The receptor was isolated from a woman younger than 35 in good health and CMV-seronegative. The chain has TRBV28 and TRBJ2-7; a possible D gene is TRBD2 (7 bases). The sequenced sample was PBMCs. The chain's CDR3 is CASSLKGGLLEQYF. In DNA form, the CDR3 reads TGTGCCAGCAGCTTGAAGGGGGGGCTCCTCGAGCAGTACTTC.